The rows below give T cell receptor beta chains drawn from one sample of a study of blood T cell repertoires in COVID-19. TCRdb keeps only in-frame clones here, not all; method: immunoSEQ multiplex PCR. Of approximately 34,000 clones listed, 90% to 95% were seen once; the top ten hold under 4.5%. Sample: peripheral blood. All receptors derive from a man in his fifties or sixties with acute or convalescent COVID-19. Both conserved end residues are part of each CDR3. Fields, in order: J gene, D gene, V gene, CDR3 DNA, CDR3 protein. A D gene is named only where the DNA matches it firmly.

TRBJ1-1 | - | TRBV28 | TGTGCCAGCAGTGGACATGGGCCGAACACTGAAGCTTTCTTT | CASSGHGPNTEAFF
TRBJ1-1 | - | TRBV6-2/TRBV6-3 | TGTGCCAGCAGTTACTGGGGCAGTTTGAACACTGAAGCTTTCTTT | CASSYWGSLNTEAFF
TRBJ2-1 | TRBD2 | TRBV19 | TGTGCCAGTAAAGGGGCTAGCGGGAGGCTGAGCTCCTACAATGAGCAGTTCTTC | CASKGASGRLSSYNEQFF
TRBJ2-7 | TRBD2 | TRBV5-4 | TGTGCCAGCAGCAGCGGCGGGGGGGTCTTTCGCGAGCAGTACTTC | CASSSGGGVFREQYF
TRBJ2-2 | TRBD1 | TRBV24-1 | TGTGCCACCAGTATACAGGGGGCCGGGGAGCTGTTTTTT | CATSIQGAGELFF
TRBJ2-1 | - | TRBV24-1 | TGTGCCACCAGTTCCGGGACATCCTACAATGAGCAGTTCTTC | CATSSGTSYNEQFF
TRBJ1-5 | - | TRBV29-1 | TGCAGCGTTGGGGAGGGGGTCCCCAATCAGCCCCAGCATTTT | CSVGEGVPNQPQHF
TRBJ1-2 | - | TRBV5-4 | TGTGCCAGCAGCTCTCCTCAGACAGTCGTCTATGGCTACACCTTC | CASSSPQTVVYGYTF
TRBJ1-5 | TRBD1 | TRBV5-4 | TGTGCCAGCAGCCCAATACAGGGGACGAATCAGCCCCAGCATTTT | CASSPIQGTNQPQHF
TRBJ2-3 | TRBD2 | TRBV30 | TGTGCCTGGAGCGGGAGGACGGGACTCACAGATACGCAGTATTTT | CAWSGRTGLTDTQYF
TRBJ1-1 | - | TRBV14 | TGTGCCAGCAGCCAAGACCGGAGGGGTACTGAAGCTTTCTTT | CASSQDRRGTEAFF
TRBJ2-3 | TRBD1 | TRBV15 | TGTGCCACCAGCAGAGAGGGAGACAGGGGGGCAGATACGCAGTATTTT | CATSREGDRGADTQYF